The 27 T cell receptor beta chains below come from one sample, sequenced in a study of control samples from healthy donors and cancer patients. Sequencing used immunoSEQ multiplex PCR; TCRdb keeps in-frame clones, though not all of them. This table has about 85,000 clones, roughly nine tenths appearing once. The sample taken for sequencing was blood. All receptors come from a man aged 45-60 years in good health.

In the case of this clone: The same CDR3 is also encoded by other DNA sequences in this sample. The chain recombines TRBV5-8 with TRBJ2-2, with D perhaps assigned TRBD1 or TRBD2 (6 bases each). The CDR3 spans 16 residues. In germline, CDR1 is SGHTS, CDR2 YDEGEE. V was trimmed by 1 base and J by 6 bases, leaving 16 bases between them. CDR3 in amino acids: CASSLLGGRGPGELFF. CDR3 DNA sequence: TGTGCCAGCAGCTTGTTAGGGGGGCGGGGCCCCGGGGAGCTGTTTTTT.

The rearrangement uses TRBV24-1 and TRBJ2-7; tentatively, D is TRBD1 (6 bases). V was cut by 7 bases and J by 2 bases, with 17 bases left in between. CDR3 size: 15 residues. CDR1 and CDR2 from the germline V gene are KGHDR and SFDVKD. CDR3 nucleotide sequence: TGTGCCACCAGGGAACGGACAGTAAAAACCTACGAGCAGTACTTC. Translation gives CATRERTVKTYEQYF.

This sequence joins TRBV4-2 and TRBJ1-2; TRBD1 agrees at 8 bases. V lost 5 bases, J lost 3 bases, and 11 bases stayed unmatched. From germline, CDR1 is LGHNA and CDR2 YNFKEQ. The CDR3 length is 16 residues. In nucleotides, the CDR3 is TGTGCCAGCAGCTCCTCGGACAGGGCGAAGTACTATGGCTACACCTTC. Protein sequence: CASSSSDRAKYYGYTF.

The chain links TRBV6-5 to TRBJ1-6; 8 bases agree with TRBD1. The length of the CDR3 is 15 residues. Trimming took 7 bases from V and 6 from J; bases not matched to a gene: 8. Germline V lookup: CDR1 MNHEY, CDR2 SVGAGI. The CDR3 sequence: CASTQGQGGNSPLHF. The CDR3 region has the DNA TGTGCCAGCACCCAAGGACAGGGCGGTAATTCACCCCTCCACTTT.

This sequence joins TRBV2 and TRBJ1-5, with D unresolved. The V and J ends lost 2 bases and 7 bases respectively, with 3 bases between them. Looked up from germline, CDR1 is SNHLY and CDR2 is FYNNEI. The CDR3 is 11 amino acids. The CDR3 loop is CASSEQQPQHF. The CDR3 DNA follows: TGTGCCAGCAGTGAACAGCAGCCCCAGCATTTT. Full variable domain (rest looked up from reference TRBV2 and TRBJ1-5): EPEVTQTPSHQVTQMGQEVILRCVPISNHLYFYWYRQILGQKVEFLVSFYNNEISEKSEIFDDQFSVERPDGSNFTLKIRSTKLEDSAMYFCASSEQQPQHFGDGTRLSIL.

The genes are TRBV5-4 and TRBJ2-1; TRBD2 is a possible D gene (6 bases). This CDR3 region has 15 residues. Trimming pared 0 bases from V and 5 bases from J, leaving 12 bases between. Per germline, CDR1 SGHNT and CDR2 YYREEE (reference sequence). This CDR3 reads CASSLGGTPNNEQFF. CDR3 nucleotides: TGTGCCAGCAGCTTGGGGGGGACTCCTAACAATGAGCAGTTCTTC.

The J gene is TRBJ1-4, the V gene TRBV24-1, with 7 bases lining up with TRBD1. Per the germline V gene, CDR1 is KGHDR and CDR2 is SFDVKD. V shed 4 bases, J shed 5 bases, and the junction held 21 bases outside the gene matches. The CDR3 has 20 residues. This CDR3 is CATSDLQGLNRVSPNEKLFF. CDR3 bases: TGTGCCACCAGTGACTTACAGGGGCTGAATCGGGTTTCGCCCAATGAAAAACTGTTTTTT.

In this sample, this clone is medium-sized (0.01 to 0.1%). This chain uses TRBV2 with TRBJ2-7; 9 nucleotides line up with TRBD1. Trimming took 6 bases from V and 5 from J; bases not matched to a gene: 5. Looked up from germline, CDR1 is SNHLY and CDR2 is FYNNEI. The CDR3 has 13 residues. The CDR3 is CASSGDRENEQYF. Here the CDR3 DNA reads TGTGCCAGCAGCGGGGACAGGGAAAACGAGCAGTACTTC.

This clone was counted a single time. The rearrangement uses TRBV10-3 and TRBJ2-3; TRBD1 might be the D (6 bases). Germline V gene lookup returns CDR1 ENHRY and CDR2 SYGVKD. V lost 7 bases to trimming and J lost 2 bases, with 10 bases between them. The CDR3 has 13 residues. The CDR3 region is CAITQGHTDTQYF. The CDR3 DNA reads as TGTGCCATCACCCAGGGACACACAGATACGCAGTATTTT.

The V and J genes are TRBV5-8 and TRBJ2-1, with TRBD2 identical over 12 bases. V shed 4 bases and J 0 bases; nucleotides not matched to a gene: 5. The CDR3 loop spans 17 amino acids. Germline V gives CDR1 SGHTS, CDR2 YDEGEE. CDR3 residues: CASSRGLAGSSYNEQFF. CDR3 DNA sequence: TGTGCCAGCAGCCGAGGACTAGCGGGGAGCTCCTACAATGAGCAGTTCTTC.

The genes are TRBV19 and TRBJ1-5; 10 bases match TRBD1. Germline V gives CDR1 LNHDA, CDR2 SQIVND (reference sequence). The CDR3 covers 14 residues. J lost 5 bases, V lost 7 bases, and 5 bases had no gene match. The CDR3 nucleotides read TGTGCCAGTACCCCGGGACAGGGGTATCAGCCCCAGCATTTT. Amino acid sequence: CASTPGQGYQPQHF.

The chain couples TRBV19 to TRBJ2-2; D may be TRBD2 (6 bases). The V gene's germline CDR1 is LNHDA and CDR2 SQIVND (reference sequence). CDR3 length: 15 amino acids. Deletions cut 3 bases from V and 0 bases from J, with 8 bases between. The CDR3: CASSISSANTGELFF. CDR3 nucleotide sequence: TGTGCCAGTAGTATTTCTAGCGCGAACACCGGGGAGCTGTTTTTT.

This chain links TRBV10-3 with TRBJ2-3; no reliable D call. This CDR3 contains 12 residues. Germline-derived CDR1 and CDR2 are ENHRY and SYGVKD. The V end was cut by 3 bases, the J end by 3 bases, with 4 bases between. CDR3 residues: CAISETTDTQYF. CDR3 DNA sequence: TGTGCCATCAGTGAAACTACAGATACGCAGTATTTT.

CDR3 loop: CASSPRGGGNQPQHF. CDR3 nucleotides: TGTGCCAGCAGTCCGAGAGGCGGCGGCAATCAGCCCCAGCATTTT. This chain uses TRBV4-2 with TRBJ1-5; D uncertain. V was shortened by 6 bases and J by 2 bases, with 14 bases between the two germline ends. In germline, CDR1 is LGHNA, CDR2 YNFKEQ. The CDR3 loop spans 15 amino acids.

The V gene is TRBV11-2, the J gene TRBJ1-1, with TRBD1 matching over 7 bases. In germline, CDR1 is SGHAT, CDR2 FQNNGV. The V and J ends lost 3 bases and 1 base, in that order; junction bases with no gene match: 2. The CDR3 contains 14 residues. This chain's CDR3 is CASSLGTENTEAFF. The CDR3 DNA is TGTGCCAGCAGCTTGGGGACAGAGAACACTGAAGCTTTCTTT.

The DNA for the CDR3 is TGCAGCGTTGAAAACTTCCCCACAGATACGCAGTATTTT. Its translation: CSVENFPTDTQYF. This chain links TRBV29-1 with TRBJ2-3; D gene unclear. Per the germline V gene, CDR1 is SQVTM and CDR2 is ANQGSEA. CDR3 size: 13 residues. V lost 2 bases and J 2 bases, leaving 8 bases between the germline ends.

This sequence joins TRBV10-2 and TRBJ2-6, with no clear D. V was clipped by 8 bases and J by 2 bases, with 10 bases between them. The CDR3 extends over 14 amino acids. Germline assignment: CDR1 WSHSY and CDR2 SAAADI. The CDR3 sequence: CASRPGPGANVLTF. DNA for the CDR3: TGCGCCAGCCGACCTGGGCCTGGGGCCAACGTCCTGACTTTC.

This chain uses TRBV5-1 with TRBJ1-5, with TRBD1 matching over 7 bases. Germline CDR1 is SGHRS and CDR2 is YFSETQ. The CDR3 is made up of 15 amino acids. J gave up 4 bases and V 3 bases, and 7 bases lay outside the gene matches. The CDR3 sequence: CASSSGAGGNQPQHF. CDR3 DNA sequence: TGCGCCAGCAGCTCGGGGGCAGGGGGTAATCAGCCCCAGCATTTT.

The rearrangement uses TRBV2 and TRBJ1-1, with D perhaps matching TRBD1 (6 bases). The germline V gene encodes CDR1 SNHLY and CDR2 FYNNEI. This CDR3 has 13 amino acids. Trimming took 3 bases from V and 4 from J, leaving 9 bases between them. The CDR3 is CASSDTGFTEAFF. CDR3 sequence (DNA): TGTGCCAGCAGTGATACAGGGTTCACTGAAGCTTTCTTT.

This rearrangement joins TRBV10-1 to TRBJ2-4; no firm D call. There are 14 residues in the CDR3. Germline CDR1 is WNHNN and CDR2 is SYGVQD (reference sequence). Trimming cost V 0 bases and J 6 bases, with 9 bases left between them. The CDR3 loop is CASSESMATNIQYF. The CDR3 DNA is TGCGCCAGCAGTGAGTCAATGGCAACAAACATTCAGTACTTC.

The rearrangement joins TRBV6-6 to TRBJ1-4, with D possibly matching TRBD1 (5 bases). Germline CDR1 and CDR2: MNHNY and SVGAGI (reference sequence). V lost 7 bases and J 4 bases, leaving 19 bases between the germline ends. This CDR3 contains 16 residues. The CDR3 sequence is CASKLQRGKLNEKLFF. In nucleotides, the CDR3 is TGTGCCAGCAAACTTCAGAGGGGCAAGCTTAATGAAAAACTGTTTTTT.

V is TRBV5-4 and J is TRBJ2-5; 7 nucleotides line up with TRBD1. Germline loops: CDR1 SGHNT, CDR2 YYREEE (reference sequence). The CDR3 covers 14 residues. The trim removed 4 bases at V and 6 bases at J, leaving 9 bases unmatched. The CDR3 sequence: CASSPGTVGQTQYF. The CDR3 bases are TGTGCCAGCAGCCCCGGGACAGTTGGACAGACCCAGTACTTC.

The chain combines TRBV5-1 with TRBJ1-3, with a possible D match to TRBD1 (5 bases). CDR3 length: 14 residues. V lost 1 base and J lost 4, with 9 bases in between. The germline gives CDR1 SGHRS, CDR2 YFSETQ. The CDR3, as DNA: TGCGCCAGCAGCTTGCCAGGGTCGGGAAACACCATATATTTT. The encoded protein is CASSLPGSGNTIYF.

The chain combines TRBV5-1 with TRBJ2-7; D might be TRBD1 (5 bases). CDR3 size: 14 residues. V lost 0 bases to trimming and J lost 0 bases, with 7 bases between them. Germline V gives CDR1 SGHRS, CDR2 YFSETQ. The CDR3 DNA follows: TGCGCCAGCAGCTTGGGGCAGGGCTCCTACGAGCAGTACTTC. Protein product: CASSLGQGSYEQYF.

V is TRBV5-6 and J is TRBJ2-7, with D perhaps matching TRBD1 or TRBD2 (5 bases each). CDR3 length equals 14 residues. Per germline, CDR1 SGHDT and CDR2 YYEEEE. Trimming pared 0 bases from V and 3 bases from J, leaving 10 bases between. The CDR3 loop is CASSLVSRGYEQYF. CDR3 bases: TGTGCCAGCAGCTTGGTGTCGAGGGGCTACGAGCAGTACTTC.

The V gene is TRBV2, the J gene TRBJ2-6; tentatively, D is TRBD1 (6 bases). This CDR3 contains 16 residues. Deletions cut 6 bases from V and 0 bases from J, with 12 bases between. The germline gives CDR1 SNHLY, CDR2 FYNNEI. The CDR3 DNA reads TGTGCCAGCAGGGGGGCCGGGGTCTCTGGGGCCAACGTCCTGACTTTC. It encodes CASRGAGVSGANVLTF.

The table lists this clone with a few counts. The chain has TRBV11-3 and TRBJ2-3, with TRBD2 identical over 8 bases. With V trimmed by 0 bases and J by 3 bases, 2 bases remained unmatched. Germline assignment: CDR1 SGHNT and CDR2 YENEEA. This CDR3 spans 15 amino acids. CDR3 sequence reads: CASSLDGGETDTQYF. As DNA, the CDR3 is TGTGCCAGCAGCTTAGACGGGGGGGAAACAGATACGCAGTATTTT.